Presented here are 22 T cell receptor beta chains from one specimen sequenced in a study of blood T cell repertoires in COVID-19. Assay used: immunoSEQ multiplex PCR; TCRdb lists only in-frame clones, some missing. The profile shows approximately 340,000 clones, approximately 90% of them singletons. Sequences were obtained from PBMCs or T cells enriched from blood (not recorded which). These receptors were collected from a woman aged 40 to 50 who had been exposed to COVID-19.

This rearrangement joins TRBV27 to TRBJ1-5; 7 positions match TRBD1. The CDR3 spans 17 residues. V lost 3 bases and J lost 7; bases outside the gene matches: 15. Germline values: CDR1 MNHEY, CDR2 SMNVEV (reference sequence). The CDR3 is CASSLMWTGRPGQPQHF. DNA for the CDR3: TGTGCCAGCAGTTTGATGTGGACAGGCCGACCAGGGCAGCCCCAGCATTTT.

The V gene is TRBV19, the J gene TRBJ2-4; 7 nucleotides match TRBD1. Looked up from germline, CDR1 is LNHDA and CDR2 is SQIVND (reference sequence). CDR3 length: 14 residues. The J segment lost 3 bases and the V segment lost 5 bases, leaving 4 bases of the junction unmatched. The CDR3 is CASSLRQGKNIQYF. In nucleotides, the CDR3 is TGTGCCAGTAGTTTAAGACAGGGCAAAAACATTCAGTACTTC. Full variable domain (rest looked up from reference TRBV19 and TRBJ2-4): DGGITQSPKYLFRKEGQNVTLSCEQNLNHDAMYWYRQDPGQGLRLIYYSQIVNDFQKGDIAEGYSVSREKKESFPLTVTSAQKNPTAFYLCASSLRQGKNIQYFGAGTRLSVL.

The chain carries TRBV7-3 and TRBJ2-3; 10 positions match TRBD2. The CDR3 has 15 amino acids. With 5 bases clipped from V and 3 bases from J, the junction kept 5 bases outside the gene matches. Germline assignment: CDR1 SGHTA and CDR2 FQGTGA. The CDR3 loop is CASSPLAGGTDTQYF. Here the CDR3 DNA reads TGTGCCAGCAGCCCGTTAGCGGGAGGAACAGATACGCAGTATTTT. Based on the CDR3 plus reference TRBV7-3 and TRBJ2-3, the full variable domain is GAGVSQTPSNKVTEKGKYVELRCDPISGHTALYWYRQSLGQGPEFLIYFQGTGAADDSGLPNDRFFAVRPEGSVSTLKIQRTERGDSAVYLCASSPLAGGTDTQYFGPGTRLTVL.

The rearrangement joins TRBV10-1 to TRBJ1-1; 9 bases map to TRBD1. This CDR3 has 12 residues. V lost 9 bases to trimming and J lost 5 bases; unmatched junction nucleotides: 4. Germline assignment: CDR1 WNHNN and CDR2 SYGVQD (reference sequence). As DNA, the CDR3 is TGCGCCAGTCTACAGGGGGCGACTGAAGCTTTCTTT. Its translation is CASLQGATEAFF.

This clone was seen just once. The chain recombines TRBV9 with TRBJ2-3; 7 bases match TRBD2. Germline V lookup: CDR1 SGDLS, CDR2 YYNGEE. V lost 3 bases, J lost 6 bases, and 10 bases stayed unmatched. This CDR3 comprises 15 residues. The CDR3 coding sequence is TGTGCCAGCAGCGCCCCGGGAGGACGGCGGGATACGCAGTATTTT. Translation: CASSAPGGRRDTQYF.

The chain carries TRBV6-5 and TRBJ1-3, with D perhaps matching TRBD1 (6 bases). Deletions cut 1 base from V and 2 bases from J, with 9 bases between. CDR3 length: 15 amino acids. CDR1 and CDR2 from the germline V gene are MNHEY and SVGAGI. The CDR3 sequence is CASSYLQGAGNTIYF. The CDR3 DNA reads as TGTGCCAGCAGTTACTTACAGGGTGCTGGAAACACCATATATTTT.

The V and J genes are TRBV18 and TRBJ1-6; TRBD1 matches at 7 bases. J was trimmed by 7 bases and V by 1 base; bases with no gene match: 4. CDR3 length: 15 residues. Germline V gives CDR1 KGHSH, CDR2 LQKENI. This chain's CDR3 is CASSPQTGENSPLHF. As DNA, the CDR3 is TGTGCCAGCTCACCACAAACAGGGGAAAATTCACCCCTCCACTTT.

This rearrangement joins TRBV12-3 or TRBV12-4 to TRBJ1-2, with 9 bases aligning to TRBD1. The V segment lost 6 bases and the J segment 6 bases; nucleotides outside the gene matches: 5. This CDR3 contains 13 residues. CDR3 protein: CASSTDRGNGYTF. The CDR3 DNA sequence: TGTGCCAGCAGCACGGACAGGGGAAATGGCTACACCTTC.

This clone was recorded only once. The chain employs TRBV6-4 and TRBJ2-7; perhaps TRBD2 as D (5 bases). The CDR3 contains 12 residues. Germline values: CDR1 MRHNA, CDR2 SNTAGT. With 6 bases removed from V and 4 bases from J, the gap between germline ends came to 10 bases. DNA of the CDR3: TGTGCCAGCAGCGCCGGGGAGTACGAGCAGTACTTC. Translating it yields CASSAGEYEQYF.

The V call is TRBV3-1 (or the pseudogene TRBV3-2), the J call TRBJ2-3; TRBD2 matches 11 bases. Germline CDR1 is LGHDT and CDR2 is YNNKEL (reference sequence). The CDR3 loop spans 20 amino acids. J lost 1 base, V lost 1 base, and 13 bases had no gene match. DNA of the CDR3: TGTGCCAGCAGCCAAGCGGTGGGTAGCGGGGGGGCATGGGGCACAGATACGCAGTATTTT. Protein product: CASSQAVGSGGAWGTDTQYF.

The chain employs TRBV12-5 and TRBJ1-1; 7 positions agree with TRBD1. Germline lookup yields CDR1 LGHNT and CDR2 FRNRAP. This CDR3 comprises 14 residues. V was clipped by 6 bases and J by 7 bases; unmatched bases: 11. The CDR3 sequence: CASGQTGVRGEAFF. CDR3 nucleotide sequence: TGTGCTAGTGGCCAAACAGGGGTCAGGGGTGAAGCTTTCTTT.

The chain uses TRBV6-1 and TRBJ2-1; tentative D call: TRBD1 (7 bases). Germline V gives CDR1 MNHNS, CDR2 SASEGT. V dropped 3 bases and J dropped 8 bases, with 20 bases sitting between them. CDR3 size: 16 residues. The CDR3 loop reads CASSEARGRRNYEQFF. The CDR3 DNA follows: TGTGCCAGCAGTGAGGCCAGGGGGAGGAGGAATTATGAGCAGTTCTTC.

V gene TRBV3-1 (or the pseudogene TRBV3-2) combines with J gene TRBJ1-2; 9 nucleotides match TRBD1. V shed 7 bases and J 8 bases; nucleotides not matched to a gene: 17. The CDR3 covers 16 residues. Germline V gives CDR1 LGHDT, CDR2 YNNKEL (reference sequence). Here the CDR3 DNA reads TGTGCCAGCACTCGAGACAACAGGGGGCCTCTAGAGGGCTACACCTTC. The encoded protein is CASTRDNRGPLEGYTF.

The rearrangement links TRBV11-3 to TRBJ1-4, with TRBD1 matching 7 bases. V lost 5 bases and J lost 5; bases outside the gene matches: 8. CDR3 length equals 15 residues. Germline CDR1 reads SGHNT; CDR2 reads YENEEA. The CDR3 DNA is TGTGCCAGCAGCCCCGGGACAGCGCTAAATGAAAAACTGTTTTTT. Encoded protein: CASSPGTALNEKLFF.

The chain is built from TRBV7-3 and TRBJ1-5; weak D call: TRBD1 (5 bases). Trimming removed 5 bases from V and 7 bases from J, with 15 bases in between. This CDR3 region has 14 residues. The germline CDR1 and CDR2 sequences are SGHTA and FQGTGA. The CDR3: CASSASRGRQPQHF. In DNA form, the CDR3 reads TGTGCCAGCAGCGCTTCGCGGGGACGGCAGCCCCAGCATTTT.

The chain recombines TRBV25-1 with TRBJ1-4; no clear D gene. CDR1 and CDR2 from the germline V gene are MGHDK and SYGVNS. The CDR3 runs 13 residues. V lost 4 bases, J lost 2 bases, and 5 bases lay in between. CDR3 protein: CASSGQTNEKLFF. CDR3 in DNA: TGTGCCAGCAGTGGTCAGACTAATGAAAAACTGTTTTTT.

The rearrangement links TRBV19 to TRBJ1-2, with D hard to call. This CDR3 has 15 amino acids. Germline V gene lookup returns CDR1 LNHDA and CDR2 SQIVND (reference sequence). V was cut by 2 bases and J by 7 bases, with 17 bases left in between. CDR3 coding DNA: TGTGCCAGTAGTATACGCCCTTGGGCCCGGGGTGGCTACACCTTC. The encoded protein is CASSIRPWARGGYTF.

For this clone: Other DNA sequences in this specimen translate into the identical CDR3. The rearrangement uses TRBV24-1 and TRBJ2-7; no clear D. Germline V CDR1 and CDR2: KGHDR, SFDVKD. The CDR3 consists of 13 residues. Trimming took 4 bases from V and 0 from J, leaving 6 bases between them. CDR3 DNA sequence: TGTGCCACCAGTGACTCCTTCTCCTACGAGCAGTACTTC. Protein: CATSDSFSYEQYF.

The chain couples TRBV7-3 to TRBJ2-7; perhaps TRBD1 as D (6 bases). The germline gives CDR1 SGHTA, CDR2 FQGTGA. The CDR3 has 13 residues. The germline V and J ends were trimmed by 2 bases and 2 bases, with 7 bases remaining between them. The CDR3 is CASSLDRTYEQYF. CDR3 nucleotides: TGTGCCAGCAGCTTAGACAGGACCTACGAGCAGTACTTC.

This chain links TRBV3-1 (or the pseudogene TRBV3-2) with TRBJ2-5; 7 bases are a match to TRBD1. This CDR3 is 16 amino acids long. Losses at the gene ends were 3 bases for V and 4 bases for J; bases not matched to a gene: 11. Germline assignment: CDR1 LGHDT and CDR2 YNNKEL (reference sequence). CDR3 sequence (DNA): TGTGCCAGCAGCCAGAAGACAGGGTTTGGTGGAGAGACCCAGTACTTC. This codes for CASSQKTGFGGETQYF.

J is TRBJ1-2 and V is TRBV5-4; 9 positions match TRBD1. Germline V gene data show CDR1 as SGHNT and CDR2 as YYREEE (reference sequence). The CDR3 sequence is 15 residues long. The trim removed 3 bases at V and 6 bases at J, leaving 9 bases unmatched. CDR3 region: CASSSDRGAMDGYTF. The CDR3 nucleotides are TGTGCCAGCAGCTCGGACAGGGGAGCTATGGATGGCTACACCTTC.

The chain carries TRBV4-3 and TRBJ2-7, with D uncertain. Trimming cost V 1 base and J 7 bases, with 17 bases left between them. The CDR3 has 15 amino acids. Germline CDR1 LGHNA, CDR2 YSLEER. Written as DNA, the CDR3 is TGCGCCAGCAGCCAAGCCGTCACGACCTCGAGGGAGCAGTACTTC. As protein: CASSQAVTTSREQYF.